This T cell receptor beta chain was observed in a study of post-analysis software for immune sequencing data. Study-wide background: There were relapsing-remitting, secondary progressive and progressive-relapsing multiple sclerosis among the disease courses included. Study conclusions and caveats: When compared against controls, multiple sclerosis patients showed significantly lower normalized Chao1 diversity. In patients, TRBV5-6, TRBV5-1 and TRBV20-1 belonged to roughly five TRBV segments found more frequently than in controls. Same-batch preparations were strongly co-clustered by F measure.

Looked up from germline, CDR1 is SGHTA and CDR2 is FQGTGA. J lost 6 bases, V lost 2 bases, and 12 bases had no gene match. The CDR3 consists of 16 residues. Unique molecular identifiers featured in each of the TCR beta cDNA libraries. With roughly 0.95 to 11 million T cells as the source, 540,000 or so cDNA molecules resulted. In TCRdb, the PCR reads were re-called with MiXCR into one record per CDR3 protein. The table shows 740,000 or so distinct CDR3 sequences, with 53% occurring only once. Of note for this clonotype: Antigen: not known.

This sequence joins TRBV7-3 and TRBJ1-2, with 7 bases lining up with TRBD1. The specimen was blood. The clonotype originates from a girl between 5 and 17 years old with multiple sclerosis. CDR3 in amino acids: CASSLEGAAPQDGYTF. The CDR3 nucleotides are TGTGCCAGCAGCTTAGAGGGGGCTGCCCCCCAGGATGGCTACACCTTC.